This T cell receptor beta chain was retrieved from a study of regulatory T cells in long-lasting Graves disease. For the study at large: Graves' disease counted as persistent after over 5 years of antithyroid drugs with positive TSH receptor antibodies.

There are a few counts of this clonotype. Trimming took 5 bases from V and 4 from J; bases not matched to a gene: 10. Germline-derived CDR1 and CDR2 are SEHNR and FQNEAQ (reference sequence). CDR3 length: 15 residues. Time point: persistent/refractory GD, antithyroid drugs over 5 years with positive TRAb. RNA isolated from PBMCs was used to make the TCR library. Combining iRepertoire HTBI primers with Arm-PCR of CDR3 regions, the authors built TCR beta libraries. Each CDR3 protein is one row after TCRdb ran MiXCR on the multiplex PCR reads. The sample has approximately 470,000 distinct CDR3 sequences; around 21% are singletons.

The receptor was derived from a female donor with Graves disease. The chain combines TRBV7-9 with TRBJ1-1; 7 positions agree with TRBD1. The sample here was peripheral blood mononuclear cells (PBMCs), taken when the disease was refractory, from a patient treated with antithyroid drugs. The CDR3 DNA is TGTGCCAGCAGCCCCGTCAGGGGGTGGGGCACTGAAGCTTTCTTT. Residues: CASSPVRGWGTEAFF. Complete variable domain (other parts from reference TRBV7-9 and TRBJ1-1): DTGVSQNPRHKITKRGQNVTFRCDPISEHNRLYWYRQTLGQGPEFLTYFQNEAQLEKSRLLSDRFSAERPKGSFSTLEIQRTEQGDSAMYLCASSPVRGWGTEAFFGQGTRLTVV.